This is a list of T cell receptor beta chains from one sample in a study of blood T cell repertoires in COVID-19. The data were produced by immunoSEQ multiplex PCR, yet TCRdb's version contains in-frame clones alone and is incomplete. The repertoire has fewer than 100,000 clones, approximately 87% of them found once; the top ten carry around a sixth. Material: peripheral blood. These receptors all come from a man aged 80 or over in a cohort sampled during active COVID-19. Both conserved end residues are part of each CDR3. Fields, in order: D gene, J gene, V gene, CDR3 length, CDR3 DNA, CDR3 protein. D genes are given only for firm matches.

>.|TRBJ2-1|TRBV12-3/TRBV12-4|11
TGTGCCAGCAGTTTGAGCCACGAGCAGTTCTTC
CASSLSHEQFF
>TRBD1|TRBJ1-1|TRBV7-2|17
TGTGCCAGCAGCTTAGTCGGGACAGGGAAGATGAACACTGAAGCTTTCTTT
CASSLVGTGKMNTEAFF
>TRBD2|TRBJ2-2|TRBV16|16
TGTGCCAGCAGCCAATCCCCCAGCGGGGGGTCCGGGGAGCTGTTTTTT
CASSQSPSGGSGELFF
>TRBD1|TRBJ2-2|TRBV7-9|13
TGTGCCAGCAGCCCACAGGGGACCGGGGAGCTGTTTTTT
CASSPQGTGELFF
>.|TRBJ2-7|TRBV5-6|14
TGTGCCAGCAGCCCGTTGTTTAGCAGCTACGAGCAGTACTTC
CASSPLFSSYEQYF
>.|TRBJ1-1|TRBV6-2/TRBV6-3|14
TGTGCCAGCAGTTACCGAGCGACGGGGACTGAAGCTTTCTTT
CASSYRATGTEAFF
>.|TRBJ1-3|TRBV28|17
TGTGCCAGCAGTTTGAACAGGGTCGCTCTCTCTGGAAACACCATATATTTT
CASSLNRVALSGNTIYF
>TRBD2|TRBJ2-3|TRBV7-2|15
TGTGCCAGCACTACGACGGGGGGGCCTGGTGTTACGCAGTATTTT
CASTTTGGPGVTQYF
>.|TRBJ1-2|TRBV19|13
TGTGCCAGTAGTATAGATACAGACTATGGCTACACCTTC
CASSIDTDYGYTF
>TRBD1|TRBJ2-2|TRBV18|17
TGTGCCAGCTCACCATTCTGGACAGGGGGCTCTACCGGGGAGCTGTTTTTT
CASSPFWTGGSTGELFF